The next 21 T cell receptor beta chains were all read from a single sample in a study of immune evolution from preneoplasia to lung adenocarcinoma. Assay: immunoSEQ multiplex PCR; the TCRdb copy retains only in-frame clones and omits some. The table records tens of thousands of clones, about 74% of them present only once. Sequencing input: FFPE invasive lung adenocarcinoma tissue. These receptors all stem from a person between 55 and 69 years old with invasive lung adenocarcinoma. Some clones in this sample may be carry-over from other donors' samples.

This clone is classed as medium-sized. This chain connects TRBV19 to TRBJ1-1; TRBD1 matches at 7 bases. Trimming removed 6 bases from V and 4 bases from J; junction bases left unmatched: 11. The CDR3 totals 15 residues. Germline V CDR1 and CDR2: LNHDA, SQIVND (reference sequence). The CDR3 DNA is TGTGCCAGTAGCCCACGACAGGGAGGGGCCACTGAAGCTTTCTTT. Translating gives CASSPRQGGATEAFF.

The rearrangement uses TRBV29-1 and TRBJ2-5; maybe TRBD2 (7 bases). The germline V and J ends were trimmed by 1 base and 5 bases, with 14 bases remaining between them. Germline CDR1 and CDR2: SQVTM and ANQGSEA. This CDR3 is built from 14 residues. CDR3 coding DNA: TGCAGCGTTGAAGTTATAGGGAGGGGGGAGACCCAGTACTTC. Its protein product is CSVEVIGRGETQYF.

V gene TRBV7-9 combines with J gene TRBJ1-1; no definite D call. CDR3 size: 13 residues. Germline CDR1 and CDR2: SEHNR and FQNEAQ (reference sequence). V gave up 5 bases and J gave up 1 base, with 8 bases separating them. CDR3: CASSAYKNTEAFF. The DNA for the CDR3 is TGTGCCAGCAGCGCCTACAAGAACACTGAAGCTTTCTTT. Combining the CDR3 with reference TRBV7-9 and TRBJ1-1 gives the whole variable domain DTGVSQNPRHKITKRGQNVTFRCDPISEHNRLYWYRQTLGQGPEFLTYFQNEAQLEKSRLLSDRFSAERPKGSFSTLEIQRTEQGDSAMYLCASSAYKNTEAFFGQGTRLTVV.

The chain recombines TRBV4-2 with TRBJ2-5, with D possibly matching TRBD2 (6 bases). The germline gives CDR1 LGHNA, CDR2 YNFKEQ. This CDR3 comprises 23 residues. Deletions cut 7 bases from V and 2 bases from J, with 41 bases between. CDR3 DNA sequence: TGTGCCAGCACCAAAGAGGGCCCAAGGAGGGCCGCCAGTCCCAAGGGCGATCAAGAGACCCAGTACTTC. This translates into CASTKEGPRRAASPKGDQETQYF.

V is TRBV28 and J is TRBJ2-1; D call uncertain. Germline CDR1 reads MDHEN; CDR2 reads SYDVKM. V lost 3 bases and J lost 0, with 3 bases in between. The CDR3 extends over 13 amino acids. DNA of the CDR3: TGTGCCAGCAGTTTTCGCTCCTACAATGAGCAGTTCTTC. This encodes CASSFRSYNEQFF.

J is TRBJ2-5 and V is TRBV7-3, with 7 bases fitting TRBD2. The J segment lost 5 bases and the V segment lost 0 bases, leaving 0 bases of the junction unmatched. The CDR3 runs to 13 residues. Germline CDR1 SGHTA, CDR2 FQGTGA. The CDR3 bases are TGTGCCAGCAGCTTAACGGGGGGGGAGACCCAGTACTTC. It codes for CASSLTGGETQYF. The entire variable domain, with the rest obtained from reference TRBV7-3 and TRBJ2-5, is as follows: GAGVSQTPSNKVTEKGKYVELRCDPISGHTALYWYRQSLGQGPEFLIYFQGTGAADDSGLPNDRFFAVRPEGSVSTLKIQRTERGDSAVYLCASSLTGGETQYFGPGTRLLVL.

The rearrangement links TRBV28 to TRBJ1-2; D is perhaps TRBD1 (6 bases). The V end lost 4 bases, the J end lost 4 bases, and 16 bases lay between the germline ends. Per germline, CDR1 MDHEN and CDR2 SYDVKM. The CDR3 covers 15 residues. CDR3 nucleotides: TGTGCCAGCAGTTCAACTTTGACAGGAACCTATGGCTACACCTTC. Its protein is CASSSTLTGTYGYTF.

J is TRBJ2-1 and V is TRBV5-4; the D is unclear. V was trimmed by 2 bases and J by 4 bases, leaving 4 bases between them. CDR1 and CDR2 (germline): SGHNT, YYREEE (reference sequence). The CDR3 contains 12 residues. The CDR3 bases are TGTGCCAGCAGCTTCAATTACAATGAGCAGTTCTTC. This codes for CASSFNYNEQFF.

This clone rates as medium-sized (0.01 to 0.1%). The chain uses TRBV29-1 and TRBJ1-2; no clear D. Germline lookup yields CDR1 SQVTM and CDR2 ANQGSEA. The CDR3 runs 11 residues. V was shortened by 5 bases and J by 8 bases, with 12 bases between the two germline ends. The CDR3 nucleotides read TGCAGCGTTAAGATGCCTTGGGGCTACACCTTC. It yields the protein CSVKMPWGYTF.

The chain combines TRBV5-1 with TRBJ2-1; tentatively, D is TRBD1 or TRBD2 (6 bases each). V was pared by 0 bases and J by 1 base, with 11 bases between. CDR3 length: 16 amino acids. The germline gives CDR1 SGHRS, CDR2 YFSETQ. The DNA of the CDR3 is TGCGCCAGCAGCTTGGGTAGGGGGGAGTCCTACAATGAGCAGTTCTTC. Protein product: CASSLGRGESYNEQFF.

The J gene is TRBJ2-7, the V gene TRBV27, with 9 positions matching TRBD1. The CDR3 extends over 14 amino acids. CDR1 is MNHEY, CDR2 SMNVEV, per germline (reference sequence). J gave up 4 bases and V 6 bases, and 7 bases lay outside the gene matches. This chain's CDR3 is CASRPGDRAYEQYF. The CDR3 DNA follows: TGTGCCAGCAGGCCCGGGGACAGGGCGTACGAGCAGTACTTC.

This clone was found a few times. The rearrangement joins TRBV28 to TRBJ1-4; 7 bases fit TRBD1. Germline lookup yields CDR1 MDHEN and CDR2 SYDVKM. The CDR3 extends over 14 amino acids. V dropped 6 bases and J dropped 5; count of bases not matched to a gene: 6. The CDR3 nucleotides read TGTGCCAGCAGCTCCTCGACAGGGAATGAAAAACTGTTTTTT. Translating it yields CASSSSTGNEKLFF.

The chain links TRBV18 to TRBJ1-3, with D perhaps TRBD1 (5 bases). The CDR3 consists of 16 residues. Trimming removed 2 bases at V and 1 base at J, with 12 bases between. CDR1 is KGHSH and CDR2 is LQKENI in the germline V gene. CDR3 sequence: CASSPSGAGSGNTIYF. The CDR3 coding sequence is TGTGCCAGCTCACCAAGCGGTGCAGGGTCTGGAAACACCATATATTTT.

This chain uses TRBV14 with TRBJ2-4; D uncertain. From germline, CDR1 is SGHDN and CDR2 FVKESK. The ends were cut back, 1 base at V and 8 bases at J, with 6 bases in the middle. CDR3 length: 12 residues. The CDR3 DNA is TGTGCCAGCAGCCAAGTCGAGTACATTCAGTACTTC. Translating it yields CASSQVEYIQYF.

As to this clone: This CDR3 fails to terminate in the conserved phenylalanine or tryptophan, so it likely reflects a read error. This chain links TRBV5-4 with TRBJ1-3; D not resolved. Trimming stripped 10 bases from V and 2 bases from J, with 10 bases between. The length of the CDR3 is 12 residues. In germline, CDR1 is SGHNT, CDR2 YYREEE (reference sequence). CDR3 in DNA: TGTGCCGCCCCCCAGACTGGAAACACCATATATCTT. Encoded protein: CAAPQTGNTIYL.

This clone turned up a few times. The J gene is TRBJ2-2, the V gene TRBV28; 7 bases agree with TRBD1. Germline CDR1 MDHEN, CDR2 SYDVKM. V trimming: 6 bases; J trimming: 2 bases; junction bases outside the gene matches: 6. The CDR3 has 15 amino acids. CDR3 in amino acids: CASSRGQTNTGELFF. The DNA of the CDR3 is TGTGCCAGCAGCCGGGGACAGACTAACACCGGGGAGCTGTTTTTT.

This chain links TRBV18 with TRBJ2-3; D gene ambiguous. The CDR3 covers 13 residues. V gave up 2 bases and J gave up 4 bases, with 7 bases separating them. Germline V gene lookup returns CDR1 KGHSH and CDR2 LQKENI. CDR3 nucleotides: TGTGCCAGCTCACCAACCGCGGCAGATACGCAGTATTTT. This gives the protein CASSPTAADTQYF.

The V and J genes are TRBV7-8 and TRBJ1-2; D gene ambiguous. Germline V gene data show CDR1 as SGHVS and CDR2 as FQNEAQ. The CDR3 is 15 amino acids. Trimming removed 5 bases from V and 0 bases from J, with 13 bases in between. CDR3 in DNA: TGTGCCAGCAGCCGCCTCCGGGAATCTAACTATGGCTACACCTTC. Its protein product is CASSRLRESNYGYTF.

This CDR3 reads CASSTGKAGSGETQYF. The CDR3 DNA reads TGTGCCAGCAGCACCGGGAAGGCAGGCTCTGGCGAGACCCAGTACTTC. This chain joins TRBV5-5 and TRBJ2-5, with a weak D call TRBD2 (5 bases). The V gene lost 4 bases and the J gene lost 5 bases, with 21 bases spanning the gap. Germline V gives CDR1 SGHKS, CDR2 YYEKEE (reference sequence). CDR3 length: 16 amino acids.

This clone appeared once. The rearrangement links TRBV28 to TRBJ1-2; tentative D call: TRBD1 (6 bases). Germline CDR1 is MDHEN and CDR2 is SYDVKM. CDR3 size: 15 residues. Trimming pared 2 bases from V and 5 bases from J, leaving 15 bases between. The CDR3 DNA reads TGTGCCAGCAGTTTAGGGTCCGGACAGAGGTATGGCTACACCTTC. Encoded protein: CASSLGSGQRYGYTF.

The chain links TRBV19 to TRBJ2-1; perhaps TRBD1 as D (6 bases). Trimming took 8 bases from V and 6 from J, leaving 17 bases between them. The CDR3 totals 14 residues. Germline assignment: CDR1 LNHDA and CDR2 SQIVND (reference sequence). CDR3 nucleotide sequence: TGTGCCAGTGCTACTTCCGGGACAAGCAATGAGCAGTTCTTC. It codes for CASATSGTSNEQFF.